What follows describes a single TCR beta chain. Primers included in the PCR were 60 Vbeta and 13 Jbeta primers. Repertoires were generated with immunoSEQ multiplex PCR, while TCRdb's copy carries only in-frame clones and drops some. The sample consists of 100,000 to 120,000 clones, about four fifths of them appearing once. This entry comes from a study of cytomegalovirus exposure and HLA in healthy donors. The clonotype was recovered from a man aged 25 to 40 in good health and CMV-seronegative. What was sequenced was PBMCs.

The CDR3 nucleotides are TGTGCCAGCAGTCCTCTCCGAGCGGGAATCACAGATACGCAGTATTTT. Translating gives CASSPLRAGITDTQYF. The chain combines TRBV28 with TRBJ2-3; the match to TRBD2 covers 7 bases. The CDR3 runs 16 residues. Germline CDR1 MDHEN, CDR2 SYDVKM. Losses at the gene ends were 5 bases for V and 2 bases for J; bases not matched to a gene: 10.